In its sample, the clone carrying this TCR beta chain was seen many times. The antigen remains undetermined. The source of the sample is a study of response to subunit inactivated influenza vaccine. The study's findings and limits: A suggestion made by the authors is that each seasonal influenza vaccination recruits few new T cells.

This CDR3 comprises 16 residues. V was trimmed by 5 bases and J by 0 bases, leaving 17 bases between them. Each CDR3 protein is one row after TCRdb ran MiXCR on the RT-PCR reads. The sample contains about 520,000 distinct CDR3 sequences, more than 7% of which appear only once. Sequenced here: PBMCs from blood, sampled roughly 24 months after vaccination. The TCR originated in a man in his fifties or sixties who received an inactivated influenza vaccine. The rearrangement joins TRBV12-3 or TRBV12-4 to TRBJ2-7; a weak D match, TRBD1 (6 bases). This chain's CDR3 is CASSPGAYQLSYEQYF. CDR3 DNA sequence: TGTGCCAGCAGTCCAGGGGCGTATCAACTCTCCTACGAGCAGTACTTC.